The rows below give T cell receptor beta chains drawn from one sample of a study of response to subunit inactivated influenza vaccine. In TCRdb, the RT-PCR reads were re-called with MiXCR into one record per CDR3 protein. The table has approximately 730,000 distinct CDR3 sequences, about 15% seen once. This specimen consisted of PBMCs from blood, obtained less than 15 days before vaccination. The receptor source for this set is a man between 50 and 59 years old who received an inactivated influenza vaccine. The CDR3 runs from the conserved cysteine through the conserved F or W. The D gene is left open where the match is weak. Where a row states a size, it is once, few, many or the class of an expanded clone; other rows omit it.

TRBJ2-1,TRBV20-1,many,TRBD2,CSARDLKRELSNEQFF,TGCAGTGCTAGAGATTTAAAGCGGGAGCTAAGCAATGAGCAGTTCTTC
TRBJ2-5,TRBV2,-,-,CASSEWTPKETQYF,TGTGCCAGCAGTGAATGGACACCCAAAGAGACCCAGTACTTC
TRBJ1-6,TRBV7-9,many,-,CASSPGSSYNSPLHF,TGTGCCAGCAGCCCCGGGAGCTCCTATAATTCACCCCTCCACTTT
TRBJ2-2,TRBV6-1,few,-,CASSAPPEGRAGELFF,TGTGCCAGCAGTGCGCCTCCCGAGGGTCGCGCCGGGGAGCTGTTTTTT
TRBJ1-2,TRBV6-5,few,TRBD1,CASSNSGTGGYGYTF,TGTGCCAGCAGTAACTCCGGGACAGGGGGCTATGGCTACACCTTC
TRBJ2-7,TRBV5-1,-,-,CASSPSAMTYEQYF,TGCGCCAGCAGCCCTAGCGCAATGACCTACGAGCAGTACTTC
TRBJ1-1,TRBV6-1,-,-,CASKAASVGMNTEAFF,TGTGCCAGCAAGGCGGCCTCCGTGGGAATGAACACTGAAGCTTTCTTT
TRBJ2-1,TRBV28,-,TRBD2,CASSSIRGRGAVNEQFF,TGTGCCAGCAGTTCTATCCGCGGGCGGGGGGCCGTAAATGAGCAGTTCTTC
TRBJ2-1,TRBV24-1,few,TRBD1,CATSDHRGRAADNEQFF,TGTGCCACCAGTGATCACAGGGGGCGCGCCGCGGACAATGAGCAGTTCTTC
TRBJ2-5,TRBV7-2,-,TRBD2,CASRVLAGAQETQYF,TGTGCCAGTAGAGTATTAGCGGGAGCCCAAGAGACCCAGTACTTC
TRBJ2-2,TRBV6-1,-,-,CASSPGADTGELFF,TGTGCCAGCAGTCCAGGGGCCGACACCGGGGAGCTGTTTTTT
TRBJ2-1,TRBV15,few,-,CATSRDLGYEQFF,TGTGCCACCAGCAGAGATCTTGGATATGAGCAGTTCTTC
TRBJ2-7,TRBV20-1,-,TRBD1,CSARRTGGFYEQYF,TGCAGTGCTAGACGGACAGGGGGATTCTACGAGCAGTACTTC
TRBJ2-7,TRBV12-3/TRBV12-4,-,-,CASSLYPLISYEQYF,TGTGCCAGCAGTTTGTACCCGCTGATCTCCTACGAGCAGTACTTC
TRBJ2-2,TRBV5-1,-,-,CASSLRAAFTGELFF,TGCGCCAGCAGCTTGAGGGCAGCTTTCACCGGGGAGCTGTTTTTT
TRBJ2-2,TRBV4-3,few,-,CASSQDVTRELFF,TGCGCCAGCAGCCAAGATGTCACAAGGGAGCTGTTTTTT
TRBJ2-5,TRBV7-7,few,TRBD2,CASSLGGLGLETQYF,TGTGCCAGCAGCTTGGGAGGACTAGGTTTGGAGACCCAGTACTTC
TRBJ1-2,TRBV7-2,many,-,CASTWTRQEDGYTF,TGTGCCAGCACGTGGACGCGACAGGAGGATGGCTACACCTTC
TRBJ1-1,TRBV15,many,-,CATSPFGTEAFF,TGTGCCACCAGTCCATTTGGGACTGAAGCTTTCTTT
TRBJ2-7,TRBV15,-,-,CATSRRTVSSYEQYF,TGTGCCACCAGCAGACGGACAGTGAGCTCCTACGAGCAGTACTTC
TRBJ2-7,TRBV28,-,-,CASAGPPTYEQYF,TGTGCCAGTGCGGGACCTCCTACCTACGAGCAGTACTTC
TRBJ2-7,TRBV20-1,-,TRBD1,CSAEGQGTPYEQYF,TGCAGTGCTGAGGGACAGGGGACCCCCTACGAGCAGTACTTC
TRBJ2-5,TRBV5-1,many,TRBD2,CASSLSSGGQETQYF,TGCGCCAGCAGCCTATCTAGCGGGGGACAAGAGACCCAGTACTTC
TRBJ2-7,TRBV7-6,-,-,CASSLGETLGQYF,TGTGCCAGCAGCTTGGGAGAAACCCTAGGACAGTACTTC
TRBJ2-1,TRBV29-1,-,-,CSVRQASSYNEQFF,TGCAGCGTTCGACAGGCAAGCTCCTACAATGAGCAGTTCTTC
TRBJ1-2,TRBV3-1,-,-,CASSQEGGIGYTF,TGTGCCAGCAGCCAAGAAGGAGGTATAGGCTACACCTTC
TRBJ1-2,TRBV2,few,TRBD1,CASSAVGTGLNYGYTF,TGTGCCAGCAGTGCCGTCGGGACAGGCCTTAACTATGGCTACACCTTC
TRBJ1-3,TRBV4-1,-,-,CASSQARVGRGNTIYF,TGCGCCAGCAGCCAAGCCCGGGTCGGGAGGGGAAACACCATATATTTT
TRBJ2-3,TRBV2,-,TRBD2,CASTETSGSTDTQYF,TGTGCCAGCACTGAGACTAGCGGAAGCACAGATACGCAGTATTTT
TRBJ2-1,TRBV7-3,-,-,CASSHDRGAGVPNEQFF,TGTGCCAGCAGCCACGACCGGGGGGCGGGAGTTCCGAATGAGCAGTTCTTC
TRBJ2-2,TRBV11-1,few,-,CASLRGEFGHPNTGELFF,TGTGCCAGCCTACGGGGAGAGTTCGGACACCCGAACACCGGGGAGCTGTTTTTT
TRBJ1-2,TRBV12-3/TRBV12-4,many,-,CASSLASDGGMDGYTF,TGTGCCAGCAGTTTGGCTTCGGACGGAGGAATGGATGGCTACACCTTC
TRBJ1-2,TRBV7-2,-,-,CASRPGSQPLGYTF,TGTGCCAGCAGGCCAGGCAGTCAGCCTCTTGGCTACACCTTC
TRBJ2-2,TRBV20-1,-,TRBD2,CSALRLAGVDTGELFF,TGCAGTGCGCTTAGACTAGCGGGGGTTGACACCGGGGAGCTGTTTTTT
TRBJ2-1,TRBV5-6,-,TRBD1,CASSADRGRRSYNEQFF,TGTGCCAGCAGCGCAGACAGGGGACGAAGATCCTACAATGAGCAGTTCTTC
TRBJ1-4,TRBV7-9,-,-,CASSLRKGATNEKLFF,TGTGCCAGCAGCTTACGCAAGGGGGCAACTAATGAAAAACTGTTTTTT
TRBJ2-3,TRBV20-1,few,TRBD2,CSAPWPSGRKGTDTQYF,TGCAGTGCCCCCTGGCCTAGCGGGAGAAAGGGCACAGATACGCAGTATTTT
TRBJ2-3,TRBV12-3/TRBV12-4,many,-,CASSLTPDTQYF,TGTGCCAGCAGCCTCACCCCAGATACGCAGTATTTT
TRBJ1-5,TRBV19,-,-,CASSSEAYSNQHQHF,TGTGCCAGTAGTAGTGAGGCCTATAGCAATCAGCACCAGCATTTT
TRBJ2-7,TRBV6-2/TRBV6-3,few,-,CASTYRGEQYF,TGTGCCAGCACTTATCGGGGCGAGCAGTACTTC
TRBJ1-6,TRBV7-6,-,-,CASSLAPGVKVDSPLHF,TGTGCCAGCAGCTTAGCGCCGGGTGTAAAGGTGGATTCACCCCTCCACTTT
TRBJ2-5,TRBV7-9,-,-,CASSSVETQYF,TGTGCCAGCAGCTCAGTGGAGACCCAGTACTTC
TRBJ2-7,TRBV7-3,few,TRBD2,CASSLDAGGIYEQYF,TGTGCCAGCAGCCTAGACGCGGGAGGGATCTACGAGCAGTACTTC
TRBJ1-1,TRBV12-3/TRBV12-4,-,-,CASSPGQPQGTEAFF,TGTGCCAGCAGTCCCGGACAGCCGCAAGGCACTGAAGCTTTCTTT
TRBJ2-1,TRBV7-2,-,-,CASSKSDTRVSEQFF,TGTGCCAGCAGCAAGTCCGATACTAGAGTAAGTGAGCAGTTCTTC